This TCR beta chain was found in a study of identical twins. This clonotype occurred a few times. Its antigen is not identified. The authors used template switching to add a universal primer site and gave cDNA unique molecular identifiers. One entry per CDR3 protein results from TCRdb running MiXCR on the 5' RACE reads. This sample yields around 1.7 million distinct CDR3 sequences, of which about 31% are seen a single time; around 0.3% belongs to the top ten. Notes on the study in general: Analyses of zero insertions could, in part, be confounded by invariant MAIT and iNKT cells. Out-of-frame beta sequences exhibited a weaker degree of excess twin sharing. Modelling approaches yielded underestimates of out-of-frame TCR alpha sharing between monozygotic twins.

The CDR3 contains 15 residues. The V gene's germline CDR1 is SGHTA and CDR2 FQGNSA. Between the trimmed V and J ends, which lost 0 bases and 6 bases, there was a span of 13 bases. The rearrangement links TRBV7-2 to TRBJ2-3; D unclear. The receptor's source is a newborn girl in good health. The specimen sequenced was cord blood. CDR3 coding DNA: TGTGCCAGCAGCTTAGCGCCAACTGGGTCGGATACGCAGTATTTT. Translation: CASSLAPTGSDTQYF.